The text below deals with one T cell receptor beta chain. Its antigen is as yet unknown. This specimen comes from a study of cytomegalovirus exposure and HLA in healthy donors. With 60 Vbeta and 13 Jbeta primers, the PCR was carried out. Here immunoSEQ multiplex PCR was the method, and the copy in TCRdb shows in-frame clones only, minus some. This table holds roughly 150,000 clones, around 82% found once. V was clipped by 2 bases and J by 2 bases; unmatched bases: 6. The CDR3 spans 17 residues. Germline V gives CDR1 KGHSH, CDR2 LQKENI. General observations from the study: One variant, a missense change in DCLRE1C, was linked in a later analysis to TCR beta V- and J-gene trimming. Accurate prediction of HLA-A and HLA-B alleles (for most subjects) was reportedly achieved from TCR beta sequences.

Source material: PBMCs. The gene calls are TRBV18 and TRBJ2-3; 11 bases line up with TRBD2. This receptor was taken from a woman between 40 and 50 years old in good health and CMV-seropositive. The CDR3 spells CASSPSRLAGPTDTQYF. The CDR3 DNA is TGTGCCAGCTCACCAAGTCGACTAGCGGGGCCCACAGATACGCAGTATTTT.